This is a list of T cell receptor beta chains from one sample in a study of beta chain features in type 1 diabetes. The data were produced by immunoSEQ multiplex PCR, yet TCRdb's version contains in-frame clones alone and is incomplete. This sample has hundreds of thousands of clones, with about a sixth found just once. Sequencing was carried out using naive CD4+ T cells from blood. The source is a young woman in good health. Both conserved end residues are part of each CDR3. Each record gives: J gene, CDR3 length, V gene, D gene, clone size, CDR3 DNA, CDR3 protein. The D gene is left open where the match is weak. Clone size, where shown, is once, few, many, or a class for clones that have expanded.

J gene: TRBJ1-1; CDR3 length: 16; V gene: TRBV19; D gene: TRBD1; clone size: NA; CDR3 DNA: TGTGCCAGTAGGGGACAGGCCGGAGCTTGGAACACTGAAGCTTTCTTT; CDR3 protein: CASRGQAGAWNTEAFF
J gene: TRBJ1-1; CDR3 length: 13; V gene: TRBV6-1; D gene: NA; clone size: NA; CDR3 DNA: TGTGCCAGCAGTCAGGACGGCCACACTGAAGCTTTCTTT; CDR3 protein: CASSQDGHTEAFF
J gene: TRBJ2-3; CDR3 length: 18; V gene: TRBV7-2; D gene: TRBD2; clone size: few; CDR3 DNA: TGTGCCAGCAGCCCTTGGACTAGCGGGAGGTCTAGCACAGATACGCAGTATTTT; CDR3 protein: CASSPWTSGRSSTDTQYF
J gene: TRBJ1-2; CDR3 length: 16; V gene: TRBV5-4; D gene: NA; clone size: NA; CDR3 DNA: TGTGCCAGCAGCCTGAAATCCGGGACGGCAAACTATGGCTACACCTTC; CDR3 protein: CASSLKSGTANYGYTF
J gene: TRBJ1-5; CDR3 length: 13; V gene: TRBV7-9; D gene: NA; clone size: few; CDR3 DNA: TGTGCCAGCAGCAAGAGATACAATCAGCCCCAGCATTTT; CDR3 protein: CASSKRYNQPQHF
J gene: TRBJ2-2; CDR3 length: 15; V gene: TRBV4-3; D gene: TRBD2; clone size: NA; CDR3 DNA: TGCGCCAGCAGCCAAGTAACTAGCGACACCGGGGAGCTGTTTTTT; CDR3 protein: CASSQVTSDTGELFF
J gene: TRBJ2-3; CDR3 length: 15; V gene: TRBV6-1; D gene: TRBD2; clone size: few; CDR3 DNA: TGTGCCAGCAGTTTAGCGGGAGTTAACACAGATACGCAGTATTTT; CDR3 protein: CASSLAGVNTDTQYF
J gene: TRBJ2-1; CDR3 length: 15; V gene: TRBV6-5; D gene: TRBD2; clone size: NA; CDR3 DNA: TGTGCCAGCAGTCCTCCGGGACTAGAGGTGAATGAGCAGTTCTTC; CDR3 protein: CASSPPGLEVNEQFF
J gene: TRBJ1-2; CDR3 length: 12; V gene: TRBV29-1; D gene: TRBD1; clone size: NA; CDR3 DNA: TGCAGCGTCGACAGGGGTTATGATGGCTACACCTTC; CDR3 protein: CSVDRGYDGYTF
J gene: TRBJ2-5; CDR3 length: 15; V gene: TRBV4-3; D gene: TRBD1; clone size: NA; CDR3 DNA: TGCGCCAGCAGCCTTAACCCGACAGGGCGAGAGACCCAGTACTTC; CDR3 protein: CASSLNPTGRETQYF
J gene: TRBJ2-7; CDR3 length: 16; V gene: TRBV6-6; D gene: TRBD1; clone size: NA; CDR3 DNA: TGTGCCAGCAGTTACTCGGGACAGGGACGGGTATACGAGCAGTACTTC; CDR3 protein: CASSYSGQGRVYEQYF
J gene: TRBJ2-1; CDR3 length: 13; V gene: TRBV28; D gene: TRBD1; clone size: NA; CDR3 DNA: TGTGCCAGCACCTGGGACAGCTACAATGAGCAGTTCTTC; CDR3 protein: CASTWDSYNEQFF
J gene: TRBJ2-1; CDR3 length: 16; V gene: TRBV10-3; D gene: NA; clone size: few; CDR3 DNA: TGTGCCACCCGGAGGACCCAGACAGAGATAAACAATGAGCAGTTCTTC; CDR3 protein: CATRRTQTEINNEQFF
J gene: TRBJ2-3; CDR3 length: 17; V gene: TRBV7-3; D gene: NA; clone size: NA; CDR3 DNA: TGTGCCAGCAGCGGAGCACTCACTGGAACTAGCACAGATACGCAGTATTTT; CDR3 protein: CASSGALTGTSTDTQYF
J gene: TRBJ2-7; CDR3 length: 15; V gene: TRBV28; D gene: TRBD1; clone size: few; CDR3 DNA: TGTGCCAGTTCCCAACCCGGGACAGGCTCCTACGAGCAGTACTTC; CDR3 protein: CASSQPGTGSYEQYF
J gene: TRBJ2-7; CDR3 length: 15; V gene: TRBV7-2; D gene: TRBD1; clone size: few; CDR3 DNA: TGTGCCAGCAGCTTAGCGCGCCAGGGGGCCTACGAGCAGTACTTC; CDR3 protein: CASSLARQGAYEQYF
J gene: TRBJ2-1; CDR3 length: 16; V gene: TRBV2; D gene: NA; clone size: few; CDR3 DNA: TGTGCCAGCAGTGAAGCAATAATACCATCCGACGATGAGCAGTTCTTC; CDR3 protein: CASSEAIIPSDDEQFF
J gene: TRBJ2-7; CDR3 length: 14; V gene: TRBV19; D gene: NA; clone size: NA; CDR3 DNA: TGTGCCAGTAGTATAGTGGGCTTGGACTACGAGCAGTACTTC; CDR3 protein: CASSIVGLDYEQYF
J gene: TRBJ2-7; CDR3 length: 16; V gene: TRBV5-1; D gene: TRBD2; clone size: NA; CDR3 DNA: TGCGCCAGCAGCCTACGGGGGACTAGCGGGTCCTACGAGCAGTACTTC; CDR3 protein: CASSLRGTSGSYEQYF
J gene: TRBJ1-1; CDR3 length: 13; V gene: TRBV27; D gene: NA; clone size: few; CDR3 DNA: TGTGCCAGCAGTTTATCGCGGGCGCAGGGGGCTTTCTTT; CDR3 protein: CASSLSRAQGAFF
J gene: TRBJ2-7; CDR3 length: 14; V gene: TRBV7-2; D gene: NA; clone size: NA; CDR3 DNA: TGTGCCAGCAGCTTAGTCCGGGTAATGTACGAGCAGTACTTC; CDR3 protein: CASSLVRVMYEQYF
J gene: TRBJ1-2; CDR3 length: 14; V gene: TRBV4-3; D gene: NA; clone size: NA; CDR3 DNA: TGCGCCAGCAGCCAAGAAAGGGGGAGCTATGGCTACACCTTC; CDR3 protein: CASSQERGSYGYTF
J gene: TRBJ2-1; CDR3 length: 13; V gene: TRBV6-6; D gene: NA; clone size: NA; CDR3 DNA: TGTGCCACCCGGGCGGGCCCCTACAATGAGCAGTTCTTC; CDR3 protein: CATRAGPYNEQFF
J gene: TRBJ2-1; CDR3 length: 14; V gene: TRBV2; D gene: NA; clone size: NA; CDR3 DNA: TGTGCCAGCAGTGTTTGGTCCAATAACAATGAGCAGTTCTTC; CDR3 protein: CASSVWSNNNEQFF
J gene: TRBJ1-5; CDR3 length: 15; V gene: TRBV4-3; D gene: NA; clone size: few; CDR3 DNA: TGCGCCAGCAGCCAAGACGGGAGGGATTCAATGCCCCAGCATTTT; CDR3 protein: CASSQDGRDSMPQHF
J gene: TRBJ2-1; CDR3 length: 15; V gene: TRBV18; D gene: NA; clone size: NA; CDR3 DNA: TGTGCCAGCTCACCAAATGAGTACAACTACAATGAGCAGTTCTTC; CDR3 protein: CASSPNEYNYNEQFF
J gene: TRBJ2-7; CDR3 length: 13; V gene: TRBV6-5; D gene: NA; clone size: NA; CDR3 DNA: TGTGCCAGCAGTTATGTGGGCGGCTACGAGCAGTACTTC; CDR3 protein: CASSYVGGYEQYF
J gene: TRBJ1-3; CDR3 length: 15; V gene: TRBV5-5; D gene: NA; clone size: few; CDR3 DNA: TGTGCCAGCAGCCCCAACACTGGCTCTGGAAACACCATATATTTT; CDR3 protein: CASSPNTGSGNTIYF
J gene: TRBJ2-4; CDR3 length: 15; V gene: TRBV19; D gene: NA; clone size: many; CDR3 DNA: TGTGCCAGTAGTATAACGCAGGGCGGCAAAAACATTCAGTACTTC; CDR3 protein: CASSITQGGKNIQYF
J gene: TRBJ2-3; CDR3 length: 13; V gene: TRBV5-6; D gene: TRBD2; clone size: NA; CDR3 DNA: TGTGCCAGCAGCCGTGAAACCCGGGAGGCGCAGTATTTT; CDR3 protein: CASSRETREAQYF
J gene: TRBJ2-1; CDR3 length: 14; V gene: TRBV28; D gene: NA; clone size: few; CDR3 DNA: TGTGCCAGCAGATCGCCCCGAAATTCAAATGAGCAGTTCTTC; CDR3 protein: CASRSPRNSNEQFF
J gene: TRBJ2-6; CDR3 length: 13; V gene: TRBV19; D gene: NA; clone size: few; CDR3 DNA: TGTGCCAGTAGACCCTCTGGGGCCAACGTCCTGACTTTC; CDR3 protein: CASRPSGANVLTF
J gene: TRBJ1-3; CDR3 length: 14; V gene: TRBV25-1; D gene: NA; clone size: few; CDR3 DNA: TGTGCCAGCAGAAAAGGGAGGGCTGGAAACACCATATATTTT; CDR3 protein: CASRKGRAGNTIYF
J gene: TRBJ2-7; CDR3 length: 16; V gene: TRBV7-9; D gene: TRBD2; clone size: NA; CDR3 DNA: TGTGCCAGCAGTCTAGTCCAGGGCGGAGCGGGAGCCGAGCAGTACTTC; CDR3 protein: CASSLVQGGAGAEQYF
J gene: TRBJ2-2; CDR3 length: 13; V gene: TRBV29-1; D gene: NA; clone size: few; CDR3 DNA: TGCAGCGTTGATCGTCCCGGAACCGGGGAGCTGTTTTTT; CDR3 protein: CSVDRPGTGELFF
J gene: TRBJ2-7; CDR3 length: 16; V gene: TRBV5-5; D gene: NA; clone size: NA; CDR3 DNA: TGTGCCAGCAGCTCGCAACTTAGTGCCCTCTCCTACGAGCAGTACTTC; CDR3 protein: CASSSQLSALSYEQYF
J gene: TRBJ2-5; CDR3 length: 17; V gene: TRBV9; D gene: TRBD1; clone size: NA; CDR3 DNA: TGTGCCAGCAGCGTAGGCCCTGACAGGGGGCTTGGAGAGACCCAGTACTTC; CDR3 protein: CASSVGPDRGLGETQYF
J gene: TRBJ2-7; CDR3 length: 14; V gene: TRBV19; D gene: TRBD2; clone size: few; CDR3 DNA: TGTGCCAGTAGTATCGCCCTAGCGGCCTACGAGCAGTACTTC; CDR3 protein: CASSIALAAYEQYF